Following are 25 T cell receptor beta chains from one sample sequenced in a study of a mutant IDH1 vaccine in newly diagnosed glioma. Sequenced by immunoSEQ multiplex PCR; TCRdb stores in-frame clones only, minus some. The profile shows roughly 56,000 clones, approximately 76% of them singletons. As for time point: week 47, end of study. Doses comprised 300 ug of mutant IDH1 20-mer peptide each, plus topical imiquimod. These receptors are not linked to any known antigen. The starting material was PBMCs, obtained from a glioma patient whose treatment included an IDH1 peptide vaccine. All receptors come from a woman between 35 and 50 years old with glioma. Some clones in this sample may be carry-over from other donors' samples.

This clone has just a few counts. The V call is TRBV6-1, the J call TRBJ2-7; 7 positions match TRBD2. The junction had 6 bases not matched to a gene; V was cut back by 6 bases and J by 1 base. The CDR3 extends over 14 amino acids. The germline CDR1 and CDR2 sequences are MNHNS and SASEGT. CDR3 DNA: TGTGCCAGCAGCCCTACTAGCGTTTCCTACGAGCAGTACTTC. Translation: CASSPTSVSYEQYF.

This chain connects TRBV18 to TRBJ1-6; D remains ambiguous. The V end lost 1 base, the J end lost 5 bases, and 6 bases lay between the germline ends. The CDR3 runs 14 residues. The germline CDR1 and CDR2 sequences are KGHSH and LQKENI. CDR3 protein: CASSPQGNNSPLHF. The CDR3 bases are TGTGCCAGCTCACCACAGGGAAATAATTCACCCCTCCACTTT.

This clone was observed a handful of times. CDR3 loop: CASSYKGEGYTF. In nucleotides, the CDR3 is TGTGCCAGCAGTTACAAGGGGGAAGGCTACACCTTC. The chain is built from TRBV6-6 and TRBJ1-2; weak D call: TRBD1 (6 bases). The CDR3 spans 12 residues. CDR1 is MNHNY, CDR2 SVGAGI, per germline (reference sequence). V was cut by 2 bases and J by 8 bases, with 9 bases left in between.

The V and J genes are TRBV5-1 and TRBJ1-1; TRBD1 matches at 11 bases. The CDR3 has 15 amino acids. Germline V CDR1 and CDR2: SGHRS, YFSETQ. Trimming took 3 bases from V and 5 from J; bases not matched to a gene: 6. For the CDR3, the DNA is TGCGCCAGCAGCTGGGGGACAGGGGGGCGAACTGAAGCTTTCTTT. It specifies CASSWGTGGRTEAFF.

J is TRBJ2-7 and V is TRBV7-9; a weak D match, TRBD1 (5 bases). In germline, CDR1 is SEHNR, CDR2 FQNEAQ (reference sequence). V was cut by 2 bases and J by 5 bases, with 10 bases left in between. The CDR3 is 13 residues long. The CDR3 region has the DNA TGTGCCAGCAGCTTATCGCAGGGTCACGAGCAGTACTTC. It is translated as CASSLSQGHEQYF.

This rearrangement joins TRBV7-3 to TRBJ2-7; 8 bases map to TRBD1. The CDR3 covers 13 residues. CDR1 is SGHTA and CDR2 is FQGTGA in the germline V gene. V shed 2 bases, J shed 3 bases, and the junction held 0 bases outside the gene matches. This CDR3 reads CASSLDRGYEQYF. For the CDR3, the DNA is TGTGCCAGCAGCTTAGACAGGGGCTACGAGCAGTACTTC.

The chain has TRBV2 and TRBJ1-5; TRBD1 matches 10 bases. The CDR3 sequence is 14 residues long. Looked up from germline, CDR1 is SNHLY and CDR2 is FYNNEI. J gave up 4 bases and V 8 bases, and 5 bases lay outside the gene matches. The CDR3 bases are TGTGCCAGCCGCCGGGACAGGGGTAATCAGCCCCAGCATTTT. Amino acids: CASRRDRGNQPQHF.

The chain uses TRBV6-1 and TRBJ2-3; D perhaps matches TRBD1 (6 bases). Germline V CDR1 and CDR2: MNHNS, SASEGT. V gave up 4 bases and J gave up 2 bases, with 13 bases separating them. The CDR3 is made up of 15 amino acids. This chain's CDR3 is CASSAPGHFTDTQYF. CDR3 DNA sequence: TGTGCCAGCAGTGCCCCGGGACACTTCACAGATACGCAGTATTTT.

This chain uses TRBV27 with TRBJ1-2; no clear D. The germline gives CDR1 MNHEY, CDR2 SMNVEV (reference sequence). Trimming left V 3 bases short and J 2 bases short, with 7 bases between. The CDR3 loop spans 13 amino acids. The CDR3: CASSFAVNYGYTF. As DNA, the CDR3 is TGTGCCAGCAGTTTCGCAGTGAACTATGGCTACACCTTC.

J is TRBJ1-1 and V is TRBV15; no definite D call. This CDR3 contains 13 residues. The V and J ends lost 0 bases and 10 bases respectively, with 12 bases between them. Per germline, CDR1 LNHNV and CDR2 YYDKDF (reference sequence). The CDR3 region has the DNA TGTGCCACCAGCAGAGATGATGAGGGAGCAGCTTTCTTT. Its protein is CATSRDDEGAAFF.

In DNA form, the CDR3 reads TGTGCCACCAGCAGAGAGGAGGGGGCGGAGGGGTTCTTC. This translates into CATSREEGAEGFF. The gene calls are TRBV15 and TRBJ2-1; D is perhaps TRBD1 (7 bases). This CDR3 region has 13 residues. V was clipped by 0 bases and J by 15 bases, with 15 bases between them. From germline, CDR1 is LNHNV and CDR2 YYDKDF (reference sequence).

The rearrangement links TRBV6-5 to TRBJ2-3, with D unresolved. CDR3 length equals 14 residues. The germline V gene encodes CDR1 MNHEY and CDR2 SVGAGI. Trimming left V 0 bases short and J 2 bases short, with 6 bases between. This CDR3 is CASSYSISTDTQYF. The CDR3 DNA reads as TGTGCCAGCAGTTACTCGATTTCCACAGATACGCAGTATTTT.

As to this clone: Mismatch with germline at one junction end may stem from a read error. The chain uses TRBV7-7 and TRBJ2-2, with D unclear. Germline V gene lookup returns CDR1 SSHAT and CDR2 FNYEAQ (reference sequence). CDR3 length: 14 amino acids. The CDR3, as DNA: TGTGCTAGCAGCTTCAGCGTGGACACCGGGGAGCTGTTTTTT. Protein sequence: CASSFSVDTGELFF.

V usage is TRBV7-9 and J usage is TRBJ1-3; D is uncertain. The CDR3 sequence is 15 residues long. Trimming shortened V by 5 bases and J by 5 bases, and 16 bases separated the two germline ends. The germline V gene encodes CDR1 SEHNR and CDR2 FQNEAQ (reference sequence). The CDR3 sequence is CASSPDGSPRNTIYF. The CDR3 DNA reads TGTGCCAGCAGCCCGGACGGGTCCCCAAGAAACACCATATATTTT.

The chain's CDR3 is CASSVGGTGGNEQFF. The CDR3 coding sequence is TGTGCCAGCAGCGTAGGGGGGACAGGGGGCAACGAGCAGTTCTTC. This sequence joins TRBV9 and TRBJ2-1, with 12 positions matching TRBD1. V was pared by 0 bases and J by 10 bases, with 5 bases of the junction left unmatched. The CDR3 runs to 15 residues. Germline V gene lookup returns CDR1 SGDLS and CDR2 YYNGEE.

The J gene is TRBJ2-1, the V gene TRBV25-1; no clear D gene. V dropped 8 bases and J dropped 9 bases, with 11 bases sitting between them. The CDR3 sequence is 11 residues long. Germline values: CDR1 MGHDK, CDR2 SYGVNS. As DNA, the CDR3 is TGTGCCAGCTCCCGAGGCCGTGAGCAGTTCTTC. It specifies CASSRGREQFF.

J is TRBJ1-2 and V is TRBV27, with D perhaps matching TRBD1 (5 bases). CDR1 and CDR2 (germline): MNHEY, SMNVEV (reference sequence). V lost 6 bases and J lost 7, with 18 bases in between. This CDR3 has 14 amino acids. The CDR3, as DNA: TGTGCCAGCAGCTTCCGGGGCCGCGGTAGTGGCTACACCTTC. Protein sequence: CASSFRGRGSGYTF.

This clone was counted only a few times. The V call is TRBV18, the J call TRBJ2-5; the match to TRBD1 covers 7 bases. The CDR3 is made up of 15 amino acids. V was pared by 1 base and J by 0 bases, with 2 bases of the junction left unmatched. The germline gives CDR1 KGHSH, CDR2 LQKENI. CDR3 coding DNA: TGTGCCAGCTCACCACTACAGGGGTACCAAGAGACCCAGTACTTC. Translation gives CASSPLQGYQETQYF. Together with reference TRBV18 and TRBJ2-5, the CDR3 gives the full variable domain: NAGVMQNPRHLVRRRGQEARLRCSPMKGHSHVYWYRQLPEEGLKFMVYLQKENIIDESGMPKERFSAEFPKEGPSILRIQQVVRGDSAAYFCASSPLQGYQETQYFGPGTRLLVL.

The chain carries TRBV7-9 and TRBJ1-3; D unclear. Germline V gene data show CDR1 as SEHNR and CDR2 as FQNEAQ (reference sequence). This CDR3 spans 16 amino acids. V gave up 3 bases and J gave up 0 bases, with 12 bases separating them. This chain's CDR3 is CASSFPQAISGNTIYF. Written as DNA, the CDR3 is TGTGCCAGCAGCTTCCCCCAGGCCATCTCTGGAAACACCATATATTTT.

The rearrangement links TRBV29-1 to TRBJ2-5; 8 bases agree with TRBD2. The DNA end lines up better with TRBJ2-7; the J call may be wrong. This CDR3 region has 17 residues. Germline CDR1 SQVTM, CDR2 ANQGSEA. Here the CDR3 reads CSVELVESEAGEYEQYF. As DNA, the CDR3 is TGCAGCGTTGAATTGGTCGAGAGCGAAGCGGGGGAGTACGAGCAGTACTTC.

This clone was seen a handful of times. The V gene is TRBV2, the J gene TRBJ1-2; D not resolved. The CDR3 is 14 amino acids. V lost 6 bases and J 2 bases, leaving 13 bases between the germline ends. CDR1 SNHLY and CDR2 FYNNEI come from the germline V gene. Here the CDR3 reads CASSPGWANYGYTF. CDR3 DNA sequence: TGTGCCAGCAGCCCGGGATGGGCAAACTATGGCTACACCTTC.

This CDR3 reads CASSWGENTEAFF. DNA for the CDR3: TGTGCCAGCAGTTGGGGAGAAAACACTGAAGCTTTCTTT. The chain has TRBV6-5 and TRBJ1-1; unclear D gene. This CDR3 comprises 13 residues. Trimming stripped 4 bases from V and 2 bases from J, with 8 bases between. Germline values: CDR1 MNHEY, CDR2 SVGAGI.

The chain uses TRBV5-1 and TRBJ1-2, with TRBD1 as a possible D gene (6 bases). The V and J ends lost 0 bases and 7 bases respectively, with 10 bases between them. CDR3 length: 13 residues. Per the germline V gene, CDR1 is SGHRS and CDR2 is YFSETQ. The CDR3 protein is CASSLDRAPGYTF. The CDR3 nucleotides read TGCGCCAGCAGCTTGGACAGGGCTCCTGGCTACACCTTC.

The chain combines TRBV7-9 with TRBJ2-7, with 7 bases fitting TRBD1. V was pared by 5 bases and J by 0 bases, with 7 bases of the junction left unmatched. Germline CDR1 and CDR2: SEHNR and FQNEAQ (reference sequence). The length of the CDR3 is 15 residues. The CDR3 protein is CASSQSTGYSYEQYF. Written as DNA, the CDR3 is TGTGCCAGCAGCCAATCGACAGGGTACTCCTACGAGCAGTACTTC.

This chain connects TRBV5-8 to TRBJ1-2, with 8 bases aligning to TRBD1. The ends lost 0 bases at V and 4 bases at J; junction bases unmatched: 11. The CDR3 covers 17 residues. Germline V CDR1 and CDR2: SGHTS, YDEGEE. CDR3 coding DNA: TGTGCCAGCAGCTTGGTGGGGCCAGGGGGCCGTTTCTATGGCTACACCTTC. It encodes CASSLVGPGGRFYGYTF.